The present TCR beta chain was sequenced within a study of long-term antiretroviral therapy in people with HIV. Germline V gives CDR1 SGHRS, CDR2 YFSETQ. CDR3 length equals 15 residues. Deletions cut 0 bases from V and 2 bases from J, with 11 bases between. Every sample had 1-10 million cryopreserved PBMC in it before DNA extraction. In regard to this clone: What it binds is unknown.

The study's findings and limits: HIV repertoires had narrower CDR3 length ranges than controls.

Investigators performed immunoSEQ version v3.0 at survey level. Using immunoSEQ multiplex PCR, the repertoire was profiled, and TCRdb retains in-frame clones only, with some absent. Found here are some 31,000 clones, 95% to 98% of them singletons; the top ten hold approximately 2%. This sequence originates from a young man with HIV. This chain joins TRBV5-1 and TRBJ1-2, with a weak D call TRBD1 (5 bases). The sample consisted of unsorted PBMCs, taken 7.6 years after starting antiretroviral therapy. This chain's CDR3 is CASSLDPGVNYGYTF. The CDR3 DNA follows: TGCGCCAGCAGCTTGGATCCGGGGGTAAACTATGGCTACACCTTC.